Presented here are 14 T cell receptor beta chains from one specimen sequenced in a study of shared clonotypes between healthy human individuals. Selected positively for CCR7 and CD45RO-negative, naive CD8 cells excluded terminally differentiated effector memory CD45RA+ cells. Profiling relied on immunoSEQ multiplex PCR, and the TCRdb table lists in-frame clones only, not all of them. The sample lists some 2 million clones, roughly 94% occurring once. Sequences were obtained from naive CD8+ T cells sorted from blood. These receptors all stem from a young man in good health.

The chain recombines TRBV9 with TRBJ1-2, with unresolved D. Trimming pared 0 bases from V and 0 bases from J, leaving 9 bases between. The CDR3 is 15 residues long. Per the germline V gene, CDR1 is SGDLS and CDR2 is YYNGEE. CDR3 in DNA: TGTGCCAGCAGCGTAGCTGCAGGCACTAACTATGGCTACACCTTC. Its translation: CASSVAAGTNYGYTF. The full variable domain, with the rest looked up from reference TRBV9 and TRBJ1-2, is DSGVTQTPKHLITATGQRVTLRCSPRSGDLSVYWYQQSLDQGLQFLIQYYNGEERAKGNILERFSAQQFPDLHSELNLSSLELGDSALYFCASSVAAGTNYGYTFGSGTRLTVV.

This clone was seen only once. The V and J genes are TRBV7-9 and TRBJ2-1; D gene ambiguous. Per germline, CDR1 SEHNR and CDR2 FQNEAQ (reference sequence). The CDR3 has 14 residues. Trimming took off 5 bases at V and 4 bases at J, with 12 bases between the two ends. CDR3 nucleotide sequence: TGTGCCAGCAGCCGACTGAATGGATACAATGAGCAGTTCTTC. Its protein is CASSRLNGYNEQFF.

The chain recombines TRBV7-9 with TRBJ2-7, with 10 bases fitting TRBD1. The CDR3 is 15 amino acids. The germline V gene encodes CDR1 SEHNR and CDR2 FQNEAQ (reference sequence). J was trimmed by 6 bases and V by 3 bases; bases with no gene match: 8. The CDR3 coding sequence is TGTGCCAGCAGCTTTGGGACAGGGGTTCCCCGCGAGCAGTACTTC. Translating it yields CASSFGTGVPREQYF. Variable domain in full (rest from reference TRBV7-9 and TRBJ2-7): DTGVSQNPRHKITKRGQNVTFRCDPISEHNRLYWYRQTLGQGPEFLTYFQNEAQLEKSRLLSDRFSAERPKGSFSTLEIQRTEQGDSAMYLCASSFGTGVPREQYFGPGTRLTVT.

This chain joins TRBV5-4 and TRBJ2-7; D is unclear. The germline V gene has CDR1 SGHNT and CDR2 YYREEE (reference sequence). V shed 2 bases and J shed 6 bases, with 15 bases lying between them. This CDR3 is built from 14 residues. CDR3: CASSFIGTDAEQYF. The CDR3 coding sequence is TGTGCCAGCAGCTTTATCGGTACTGATGCCGAGCAGTACTTC.

The V gene is TRBV13, the J gene TRBJ2-3; 9 nucleotides align to TRBD1. The CDR3 length is 15 residues. Per germline, CDR1 PRHDT and CDR2 FYEKMQ (reference sequence). J gave up 6 bases and V 4 bases, and 8 bases lay outside the gene matches. As DNA, the CDR3 is TGTGCCAGCAGCTCAACGGGACAGGGCGTGGATACGCAGTATTTT. It specifies CASSSTGQGVDTQYF.

The chain carries TRBV13 and TRBJ2-3, with 9 nucleotides matching TRBD1. CDR3 length equals 15 residues. J was trimmed by 7 bases and V by 4 bases; bases with no gene match: 9. Germline V gene sequence: CDR1 PRHDT, CDR2 FYEKMQ (reference sequence). The CDR3 coding sequence is TGTGCCAGCAGCTCACAGGGGGACAGGGTACATACGCAGTATTTT. Residues: CASSSQGDRVHTQYF.

The chain carries TRBV5-1 and TRBJ2-7, with D maybe TRBD2 (6 bases). This CDR3 comprises 14 residues. The V gene lost 4 bases and the J gene lost 2 bases, with 13 bases spanning the gap. Germline V gene lookup returns CDR1 SGHRS and CDR2 YFSETQ. CDR3: CASSPTGSAYEQYF. Here the CDR3 DNA reads TGCGCCAGCAGCCCCACCGGGAGTGCCTACGAGCAGTACTTC. The variable domain in full, with the rest retrieved from reference TRBV5-1 and TRBJ2-7, is KAGVTQTPRYLIKTRGQQVTLSCSPISGHRSVSWYQQTPGQGLQFLFEYFSETQRNKGNFPGRFSGRQFSNSRSEMNVSTLELGDSALYLCASSPTGSAYEQYFGPGTRLTVT.

V is TRBV6-5 and J is TRBJ1-1; tentatively, D is TRBD1 (6 bases). CDR3 length equals 13 residues. V was pared by 7 bases and J by 1 base, with 10 bases between. Germline V gives CDR1 MNHEY, CDR2 SVGAGI. The CDR3, as DNA: TGTGCCAGCAATCAGGGGTGGAACACTGAAGCTTTCTTT. It codes for CASNQGWNTEAFF.

V usage is TRBV10-2 and J usage is TRBJ2-3; 13 nucleotides agree with TRBD2. Germline V gene lookup returns CDR1 WSHSY and CDR2 SAAADI. The CDR3 is 15 residues long. V was clipped by 6 bases and J by 4 bases; unmatched bases: 4. DNA of the CDR3: TGCGCCAGCAGGGAGACTAGCGGGAGGTCAGATACGCAGTATTTT. Amino acid sequence: CASRETSGRSDTQYF.

The chain has TRBV28 and TRBJ2-5; weak D call: TRBD1 (5 bases). The V and J ends lost 1 base and 6 bases respectively, with 12 bases between them. The CDR3 runs 14 residues. CDR1 and CDR2 (germline): MDHEN, SYDVKM. The CDR3, as DNA: TGTGCCAGCAGTTTATTCTCCAGGGAAAAGACCCAGTACTTC. Its protein is CASSLFSREKTQYF.

The chain carries TRBV11-3 and TRBJ1-1; unclear D gene. This CDR3 is 16 amino acids long. CDR1 is SGHNT and CDR2 is YENEEA in the germline V gene. V lost 3 bases, J lost 5 bases, and 19 bases lay in between. The CDR3, as DNA: TGTGCCAGCAGCTTTATACGGTCGAAGGAAGGGACTGAAGCTTTCTTT. The encoded protein is CASSFIRSKEGTEAFF.

This clone is a singleton in its sample. The chain couples TRBV6-6 to TRBJ2-3; a weak D match, TRBD1 (5 bases). Germline-derived CDR1 and CDR2 are MNHNY and SVGAGI (reference sequence). CDR3 length: 14 amino acids. V was shortened by 0 bases and J by 5 bases, with 9 bases between the two germline ends. CDR3 bases: TGTGCCAGCAGTTACTCGAGCAGGGAAGATACGCAGTATTTT. Encoded protein: CASSYSSREDTQYF.

The chain has TRBV4-1 and TRBJ2-7, with TRBD1 as a possible D gene (6 bases). There are 16 residues in the CDR3. V was trimmed by 4 bases and J by 0 bases, leaving 16 bases between them. Germline assignment: CDR1 MGHRA and CDR2 YSYEKL. CDR3 bases: TGCGCCAGCAGCCTAGATAGGACAGTGAGCTCCTACGAGCAGTACTTC. Protein product: CASSLDRTVSSYEQYF.

This chain joins TRBV7-6 and TRBJ1-5; D perhaps matches TRBD1 (5 bases). This CDR3 has 18 residues. Germline lookup yields CDR1 SGHVS and CDR2 FNYEAQ. V was trimmed by 8 bases and J by 0 bases, leaving 23 bases between them. In DNA, the CDR3 is TGTGCCAGCTACACTGTCCGGGACTGGCCGTATAGCAATCAGCCCCAGCATTTT. Translating gives CASYTVRDWPYSNQPQHF.